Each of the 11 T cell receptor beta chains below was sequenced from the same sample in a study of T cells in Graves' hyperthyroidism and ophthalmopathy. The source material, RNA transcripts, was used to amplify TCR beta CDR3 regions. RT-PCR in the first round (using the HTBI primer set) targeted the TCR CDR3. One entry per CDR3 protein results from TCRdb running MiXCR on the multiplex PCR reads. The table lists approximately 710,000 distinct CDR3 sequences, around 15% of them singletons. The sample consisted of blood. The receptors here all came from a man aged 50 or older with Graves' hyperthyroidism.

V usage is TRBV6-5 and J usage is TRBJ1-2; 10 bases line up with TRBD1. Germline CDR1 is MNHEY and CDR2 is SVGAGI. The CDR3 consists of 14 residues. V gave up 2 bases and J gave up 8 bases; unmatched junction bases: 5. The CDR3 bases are TGTGCCAGCAGTTACGGGACAGGGGCCATGGGCTACACCTTC. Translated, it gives CASSYGTGAMGYTF.

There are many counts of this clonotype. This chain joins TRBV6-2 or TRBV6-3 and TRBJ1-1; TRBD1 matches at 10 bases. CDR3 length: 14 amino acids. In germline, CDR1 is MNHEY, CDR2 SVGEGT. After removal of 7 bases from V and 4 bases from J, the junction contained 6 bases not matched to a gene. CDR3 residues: CASTDRGGGTEAFF. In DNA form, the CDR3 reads TGTGCCAGCACGGACAGGGGGGGCGGCACTGAAGCTTTCTTT.

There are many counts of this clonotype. The CDR3 is CATSDLPNPTEDEQYF. CDR3 DNA sequence: TGTGCCACCAGTGATTTGCCCAACCCAACGGAGGACGAGCAGTACTTC. The V call is TRBV24-1, the J call TRBJ2-7, with TRBD2 as a possible D gene (5 bases). The CDR3 extends over 16 amino acids. CDR1 and CDR2 from the germline V gene are KGHDR and SFDVKD. Trimming shortened V by 0 bases and J by 5 bases, and 16 bases separated the two germline ends.

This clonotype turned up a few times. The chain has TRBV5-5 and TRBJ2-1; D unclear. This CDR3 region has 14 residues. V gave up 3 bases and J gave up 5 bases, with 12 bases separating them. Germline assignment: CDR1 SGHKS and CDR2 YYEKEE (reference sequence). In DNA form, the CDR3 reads TGTGCCAGCAGCTCCCCAACGGGTGACAATGAGCAGTTCTTC. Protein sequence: CASSSPTGDNEQFF. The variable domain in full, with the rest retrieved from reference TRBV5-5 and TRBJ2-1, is DAGVTQSPTHLIKTRGQQVTLRCSPISGHKSVSWYQQVLGQGPQFIFQYYEKEERGRGNFPDRFSARQFPNYSSELNVNALLLGDSALYLCASSSPTGDNEQFFGPGTRLTVL.

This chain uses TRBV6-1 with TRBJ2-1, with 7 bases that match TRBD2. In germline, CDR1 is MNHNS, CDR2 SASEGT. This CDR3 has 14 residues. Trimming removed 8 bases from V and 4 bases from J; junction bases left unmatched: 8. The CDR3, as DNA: TGTGCCAGCCCAGCCGGGCGGGGGTACAATGAGCAGTTCTTC. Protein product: CASPAGRGYNEQFF.

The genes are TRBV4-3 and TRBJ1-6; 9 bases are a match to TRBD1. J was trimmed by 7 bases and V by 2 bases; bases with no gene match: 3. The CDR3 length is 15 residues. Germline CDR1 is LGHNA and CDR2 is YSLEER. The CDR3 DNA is TGCGCCAGCAGCCAATGGGACAGGGAAAATTCACCCCTCCACTTT. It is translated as CASSQWDRENSPLHF.

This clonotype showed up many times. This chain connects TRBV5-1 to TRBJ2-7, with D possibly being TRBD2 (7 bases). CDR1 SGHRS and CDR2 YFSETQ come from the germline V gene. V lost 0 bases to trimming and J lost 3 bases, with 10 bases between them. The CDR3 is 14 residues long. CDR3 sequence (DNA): TGCGCCAGCAGCTTGGAGGGAGGGGGCTACGAGCAGTACTTC. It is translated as CASSLEGGGYEQYF.

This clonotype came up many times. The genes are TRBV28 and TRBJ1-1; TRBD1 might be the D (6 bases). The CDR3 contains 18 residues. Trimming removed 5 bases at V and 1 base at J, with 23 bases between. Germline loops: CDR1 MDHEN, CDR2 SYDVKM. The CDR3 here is CASSLNPYLQGPNTEAFF. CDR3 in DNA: TGTGCCAGCAGTCTAAATCCCTATTTACAGGGACCGAACACTGAAGCTTTCTTT.

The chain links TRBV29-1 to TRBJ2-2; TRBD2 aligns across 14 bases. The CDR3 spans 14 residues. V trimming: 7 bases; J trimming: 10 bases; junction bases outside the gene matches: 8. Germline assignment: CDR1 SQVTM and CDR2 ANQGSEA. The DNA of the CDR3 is TGCAGCGCTGGGACTAGCGGGAGTGCGGTGGAGCTGTTTTTT. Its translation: CSAGTSGSAVELFF.

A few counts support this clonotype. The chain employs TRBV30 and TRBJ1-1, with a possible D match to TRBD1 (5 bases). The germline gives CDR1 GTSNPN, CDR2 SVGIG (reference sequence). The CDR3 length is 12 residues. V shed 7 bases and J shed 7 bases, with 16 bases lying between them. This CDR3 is CASWRGRSEAFF. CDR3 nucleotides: TGTGCCTCATGGCGGGGGAGGAGTGAAGCTTTCTTT. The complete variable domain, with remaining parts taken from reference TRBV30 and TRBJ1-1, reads SQTIHQWPATLVQPVGSPLSLECTVEGTSNPNLYWYRQAAGRGLQLLFYSVGIGQISSEVPQNLSASRPQDRQFILSSKKLLLSDSGFYLCASWRGRSEAFFGQGTRLTVV.

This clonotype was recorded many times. DNA of the CDR3: TGTGCCAGCAGCCAAGTAGCGGGCTCCTCCTACAATGAGCAGTTCTTC. Translated, it gives CASSQVAGSSYNEQFF. This chain uses TRBV14 with TRBJ2-1, with 7 bases fitting TRBD2. The J segment lost 0 bases and the V segment lost 1 base, leaving 3 bases of the junction unmatched. Germline loops: CDR1 SGHDN, CDR2 FVKESK. This CDR3 is 16 amino acids long.